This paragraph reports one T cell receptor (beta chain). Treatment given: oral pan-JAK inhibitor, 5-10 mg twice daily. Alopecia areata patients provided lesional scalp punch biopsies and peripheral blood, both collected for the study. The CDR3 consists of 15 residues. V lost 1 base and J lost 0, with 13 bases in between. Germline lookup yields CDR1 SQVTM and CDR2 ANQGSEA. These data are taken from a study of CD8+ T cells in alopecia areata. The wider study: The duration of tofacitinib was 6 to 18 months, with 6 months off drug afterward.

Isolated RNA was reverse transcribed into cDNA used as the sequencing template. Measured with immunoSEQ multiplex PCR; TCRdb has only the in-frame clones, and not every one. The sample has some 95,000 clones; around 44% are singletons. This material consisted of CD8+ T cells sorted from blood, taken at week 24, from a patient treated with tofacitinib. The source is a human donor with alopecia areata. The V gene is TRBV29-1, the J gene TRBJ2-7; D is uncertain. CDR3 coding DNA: TGCAGCGTTGAAGCAGGAGATATGAGCTCCTACGAGCAGTACTTC. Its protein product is CSVEAGDMSSYEQYF.